This passage covers 25 T cell receptor beta chains from one sample sequenced in a study of cytomegalovirus exposure and HLA in healthy donors (dated by TCRdb to between 2016 and 2019). The method behind the library was the immunoSEQ multiplex PCR assay. The multiplex PCR relied on a mix of 60 forward primers for TCR Vbeta segments and 13 reverse primers for TCR Jbeta segments. TCRdb retrieved this table from immuneACCESS and kept in-frame rearrangements only. Not all clones are present; in checked studies, unresolved V genes account for under half, and no reason is known for the remainder. The sample table records about 170,000 clones; 75% to 90% of these occur just once. The ten biggest clones cover more than 1% of the sample. Sequences were obtained from PBMCs. Source of these receptors: a boy aged 2 to 10 in good health and CMV-seronegative.

The V gene is TRBV6-5, the J gene TRBJ2-7, with 8 nucleotides matching TRBD1. This CDR3 region has 14 residues. CDR1 is MNHEY and CDR2 is SVGAGI in the germline V gene. Trimming at V came to 5 bases and at J to 6 bases, leaving 9 bases not matched to a gene. The CDR3 bases are TGTGCCAGCAGTGCATCGGGACAGGATCGCGAGCAGTACTTC. Its protein is CASSASGQDREQYF.

V gene TRBV29-1 combines with J gene TRBJ1-1; D is undetermined. The CDR3 loop spans 16 amino acids. Between the trimmed V and J ends, which lost 6 bases and 1 base, there was a span of 21 bases. CDR1 and CDR2 from the germline V gene are SQVTM and ANQGSEA. This chain's CDR3 is CSVPIHRSGRNTEAFF. CDR3 nucleotide sequence: TGCAGCGTCCCGATCCACCGTAGCGGTAGGAACACTGAAGCTTTCTTT.

A single count supports this clone. The chain couples TRBV6-5 to TRBJ2-7; TRBD2 agrees at 11 bases. The CDR3 covers 14 residues. V trimming: 4 bases; J trimming: 3 bases; junction bases outside the gene matches: 2. Germline V gene lookup returns CDR1 MNHEY and CDR2 SVGAGI. CDR3 in amino acids: CASSSGTSGYEQYF. DNA for the CDR3: TGTGCCAGCAGTTCCGGGACTAGCGGCTACGAGCAGTACTTC.

This chain connects TRBV2 to TRBJ1-2, with 8 positions matching TRBD1. The CDR3 length is 16 residues. J gave up 8 bases and V 2 bases, and 13 bases lay outside the gene matches. Per germline, CDR1 SNHLY and CDR2 FYNNEI. For the CDR3, the DNA is TGTGCCAGCAGTGAATATGGGACAGGAGGTGAACAGGGCTACACCTTC. It specifies CASSEYGTGGEQGYTF.

This clone was recorded once. J is TRBJ2-7 and V is TRBV11-3, with 12 nucleotides matching TRBD1. Trimming removed 3 bases from V and 10 bases from J; junction bases left unmatched: 4. Germline CDR1 SGHNT, CDR2 YENEEA. The CDR3 consists of 13 residues. CDR3 sequence: CASSLGQGADQYF. CDR3 DNA: TGTGCCAGCAGCTTGGGACAGGGGGCGGATCAGTACTTC.

This chain joins TRBV28 and TRBJ2-2; tentative D call: TRBD2 (5 bases). CDR3 length equals 17 residues. The V gene lost 4 bases and the J gene lost 5 bases, with 20 bases spanning the gap. From germline, CDR1 is MDHEN and CDR2 SYDVKM. The CDR3 protein is CASSWDKRNPGTGELFF. The CDR3 DNA reads as TGTGCCAGCAGTTGGGATAAGCGGAACCCGGGGACCGGGGAGCTGTTTTTT.

The chain combines TRBV29-1 with TRBJ2-1, with D possibly TRBD1 on 5 matching bases. Germline V gives CDR1 SQVTM, CDR2 ANQGSEA. The CDR3 is 13 residues long. The V gene lost 6 bases and the J gene lost 5 bases, with 14 bases spanning the gap. In DNA form, the CDR3 reads TGCAGCGTAGACCTAGGGGTCAACAATGAGCAGTTCTTC. The encoded protein is CSVDLGVNNEQFF.

The chain has TRBV5-6 and TRBJ1-1, with D unresolved. The ends were cut back, 0 bases at V and 4 bases at J, with 7 bases in the middle. Germline-derived CDR1 and CDR2 are SGHDT and YYEEEE. The CDR3 is 13 residues long. CDR3 nucleotides: TGTGCCAGCAGCTTGGCAACAACCACTGAAGCTTTCTTT. Translating it yields CASSLATTTEAFF.

This clone was found once. The chain links TRBV19 to TRBJ2-5; 7 bases map to TRBD2. Trimming cost V 4 bases and J 5 bases; bases outside gene matches: 4. CDR3 length equals 13 residues. CDR1 LNHDA and CDR2 SQIVND come from the germline V gene (reference sequence). The CDR3 nucleotides read TGTGCCAGTAGTACTCGGACTAGGGAGACCCAGTACTTC. Translated: CASSTRTRETQYF. Full variable domain (remainder filled in from reference TRBV19 and TRBJ2-5): DGGITQSPKYLFRKEGQNVTLSCEQNLNHDAMYWYRQDPGQGLRLIYYSQIVNDFQKGDIAEGYSVSREKKESFPLTVTSAQKNPTAFYLCASSTRTRETQYFGPGTRLLVL.

This chain uses TRBV27 with TRBJ2-1; 7 nucleotides agree with TRBD2. The trim removed 5 bases at V and 3 bases at J, leaving 16 bases unmatched. The CDR3 totals 18 residues. The germline CDR1 and CDR2 sequences are MNHEY and SMNVEV (reference sequence). The CDR3, as DNA: TGTGCCAGCAGTCTCTCTCCCCCGGGGAGCGGGATCTACAATGAGCAGTTCTTC. This translates into CASSLSPPGSGIYNEQFF.

The CDR3: CASSLEGGPGNTEAFF. The CDR3 nucleotides read TGCGCCAGCAGCTTGGAGGGGGGGCCGGGGAACACTGAAGCTTTCTTT. V and J are TRBV5-1 and TRBJ1-1; maybe TRBD1 (6 bases). Deletions cut 0 bases from V and 1 base from J, with 13 bases between. This CDR3 is built from 16 residues. CDR1 is SGHRS and CDR2 is YFSETQ in the germline V gene.

The chain recombines TRBV28 with TRBJ1-2; 7 nucleotides align to TRBD1. The junction had 3 bases not matched to a gene; V was cut back by 6 bases and J by 2 bases. In germline, CDR1 is MDHEN, CDR2 SYDVKM. The CDR3 runs 13 residues. The CDR3 spells CASRPDRNYGYTF. CDR3 nucleotides: TGTGCCAGCAGGCCGGACAGGAACTATGGCTACACCTTC.

This chain links TRBV5-8 with TRBJ2-3; unclear D gene. The ends were cut back, 5 bases at V and 0 bases at J, with 7 bases in the middle. Germline values: CDR1 SGHTS, CDR2 YDEGEE. CDR3 length equals 13 residues. DNA for the CDR3: TGTGCCAGCAGACCTACGAGCACAGATACGCAGTATTTT. Protein sequence: CASRPTSTDTQYF.

V and J are TRBV5-1 and TRBJ2-1; D may be TRBD2 (6 bases). CDR3 length equals 11 residues. The V gene lost 4 bases and the J gene lost 13 bases, with 12 bases spanning the gap. Germline V gene data show CDR1 as SGHRS and CDR2 as YFSETQ. CDR3 DNA sequence: TGCGCCAGCAGCGGCGGGACGTCACAGTTCTTC. Protein: CASSGGTSQFF.

The V call is TRBV6-1, the J call TRBJ1-1; tentative D call: TRBD1 (6 bases). This CDR3 is built from 11 residues. Trimming cost V 6 bases and J 7 bases, with 9 bases left between them. Germline CDR1 reads MNHNS; CDR2 reads SASEGT. The CDR3 loop reads CASSLGGEAFF. In nucleotides, the CDR3 is TGTGCCAGCAGCCTAGGGGGTGAAGCTTTCTTT.

The chain combines TRBV13 with TRBJ1-2; D unclear. The V end lost 0 bases, the J end lost 4 bases, and 12 bases lay between the germline ends. This CDR3 has 15 residues. The V gene's germline CDR1 is PRHDT and CDR2 FYEKMQ (reference sequence). The CDR3: CASSLGWAPLYGYTF. The CDR3 nucleotides read TGTGCCAGCAGCTTAGGATGGGCCCCCCTCTATGGCTACACCTTC.

The rearrangement joins TRBV28 to TRBJ1-2; tentative D call: TRBD1 (5 bases). From germline, CDR1 is MDHEN and CDR2 SYDVKM. This CDR3 comprises 17 residues. V was shortened by 5 bases and J by 9 bases, with 28 bases between the two germline ends. The CDR3 loop is CASSGRGTGEGGWSYTF. Written as DNA, the CDR3 is TGTGCCAGCAGTGGCCGAGGGACGGGGGAAGGCGGTTGGAGCTACACCTTC.

In the case of this clone: Other DNA sequences in this sample translate to the same CDR3. The rearrangement uses TRBV15 and TRBJ2-4; a weak D match, TRBD1 (5 bases). This CDR3 has 12 residues. The germline V gene encodes CDR1 LNHNV and CDR2 YYDKDF (reference sequence). Trimming took 4 bases from V and 7 from J, leaving 8 bases between them. This CDR3 is CATSTQGNIQYF. The DNA of the CDR3 is TGTGCCACCAGCACCCAGGGTAACATTCAGTACTTC.

The chain couples TRBV6-5 to TRBJ1-3, with TRBD1 as a possible D gene (6 bases). The length of the CDR3 is 14 residues. Germline V gene sequence: CDR1 MNHEY, CDR2 SVGAGI. The ends were cut back, 9 bases at V and 0 bases at J, with 12 bases in the middle. The CDR3 coding sequence is TGTGCCAGTAGCACAGGGAGCTCTGGAAACACCATATATTTT. Its protein product is CASSTGSSGNTIYF.

The chain employs TRBV6-6 and TRBJ2-3, with TRBD1 as a possible D gene (5 bases). The CDR3 consists of 15 residues. Germline assignment: CDR1 MNHNY and CDR2 SVGAGI (reference sequence). Trimming cost V 1 base and J 0 bases, with 8 bases left between them. CDR3 coding DNA: TGTGCCAGCAGTTACTGGGGCCTAAGCACAGATACGCAGTATTTT. Protein: CASSYWGLSTDTQYF.

V gene TRBV5-6 combines with J gene TRBJ2-1; 11 bases are shared with TRBD2. CDR3 length equals 17 residues. CDR1 is SGHDT and CDR2 is YYEEEE in the germline V gene. Losses at the gene ends were 6 bases for V and 3 bases for J; bases not matched to a gene: 11. The CDR3 sequence is CASIGLAGGINYNEQFF. The DNA of the CDR3 is TGTGCCAGCATTGGGCTAGCGGGGGGTATCAACTACAATGAGCAGTTCTTC. Complete variable domain (other parts from reference TRBV5-6 and TRBJ2-1): DAGVTQSPTHLIKTRGQQVTLRCSPKSGHDTVSWYQQALGQGPQFIFQYYEEEERQRGNFPDRFSGHQFPNYSSELNVNALLLGDSALYLCASIGLAGGINYNEQFFGPGTRLTVL.

The V gene is TRBV4-3, the J gene TRBJ2-3; D may be TRBD2 (6 bases). The CDR3 extends over 18 amino acids. Germline values: CDR1 LGHNA, CDR2 YSLEER. V was shortened by 1 base and J by 0 bases, with 17 bases between the two germline ends. The CDR3 DNA reads as TGCGCCAGCAGCCAAGGGAGCCCGGCACGGGGGAGCACAGATACGCAGTATTTT. It codes for CASSQGSPARGSTDTQYF.

CDR3 coding DNA: TGCAGCGTTGAAGATCTGGTAGTCAGGGTGAACACTGAAGCTTTCTTT. Translated, it gives CSVEDLVVRVNTEAFF. V and J are TRBV29-1 and TRBJ1-1; weak D call: TRBD1 (5 bases). This CDR3 has 16 amino acids. Germline CDR1 is SQVTM and CDR2 is ANQGSEA. Trimming cost V 0 bases and J 0 bases, with 14 bases left between them.

This clone was seen a few times. The chain uses TRBV5-6 and TRBJ1-2, with 8 bases aligning to TRBD1. The J segment lost 8 bases and the V segment lost 3 bases, leaving 9 bases of the junction unmatched. The CDR3 is 14 residues long. The V gene's germline CDR1 is SGHDT and CDR2 YYEEEE. Written as DNA, the CDR3 is TGTGCCAGCAGCTACGACAGGGGTGGAGGGGGCTACACCTTC. Encoded protein: CASSYDRGGGGYTF.

DNA for the CDR3: TGCAGCGTTGAAGGCGGGCCTAAGGGGGCCCAGTACTTC. Its protein is CSVEGGPKGAQYF. The rearrangement uses TRBV29-1 and TRBJ2-5, with a weak D call TRBD1 (6 bases). CDR1 and CDR2 (germline): SQVTM, ANQGSEA. The CDR3 is made up of 13 amino acids. The ends were cut back, 1 base at V and 9 bases at J, with 15 bases in the middle.